Listed here are 15 T cell receptor beta chains from one sample, sequenced in a study of beta chain features in type 1 diabetes. The isolated RNA, all of it, was reverse transcribed, so expressed TCRB transcripts were what got sequenced. Some clones are missing from TCRdb's copy, which holds only in-frame ones; the method was immunoSEQ multiplex PCR. The sample has about 400,000 clones, around 12% seen once. No cognate antigen is known for these TCRs. General study points: In all four CD4+ subsets, TCRB CDR3 length was significantly, moderately reduced in type 1 diabetes.

The sample taken for sequencing was naive CD4+ T cells from blood. These receptors were taken from a woman younger than 30 with type 1 diabetes.

This clone was observed a handful of times. J is TRBJ2-7 and V is TRBV5-1, with 7 bases lining up with TRBD1. Trimming cost V 0 bases and J 0 bases; bases outside gene matches: 3. The CDR3 is 15 residues long. Germline V gives CDR1 SGHRS, CDR2 YFSETQ. For the CDR3, the DNA is TGCGCCAGCAGCTTGGGGGGGACAGACTCCTACGAGCAGTACTTC. Translated: CASSLGGTDSYEQYF.

A word on this clone: In the same sample, other DNA sequences code for this CDR3. V and J are TRBV9 and TRBJ2-1; D remains unclear. V was trimmed by 2 bases and J by 0 bases, leaving 6 bases between them. This CDR3 region has 14 residues. The germline V gene encodes CDR1 SGDLS and CDR2 YYNGEE. The CDR3, as DNA: TGTGCCAGCAGCGTCCGGAGCTCCTACAATGAGCAGTTCTTC. It codes for CASSVRSSYNEQFF.

The gene calls are TRBV27 and TRBJ2-7; unclear D gene. The CDR3 runs to 14 residues. Trimming cost V 2 bases and J 5 bases, with 13 bases left between them. The germline V gene encodes CDR1 MNHEY and CDR2 SMNVEV (reference sequence). Here the CDR3 reads CASSLGLTVNEQYF. The CDR3 DNA reads as TGTGCCAGCAGTTTAGGGCTTACTGTAAACGAGCAGTACTTC.

In its sample, this clone was seen a few times. J is TRBJ2-1 and V is TRBV18; TRBD1 matches at 10 bases. Germline V CDR1 and CDR2: KGHSH, LQKENI. The CDR3 has 14 amino acids. V lost 5 bases and J lost 8; bases outside the gene matches: 6. The CDR3 nucleotides read TGTGCCAGCTCAGAAATAGACAGGGGGCATGAGCAGTTCTTC. Translation: CASSEIDRGHEQFF.

The chain recombines TRBV20-1 with TRBJ2-1; TRBD2 might be the D (5 bases). Deletions cut 1 base from V and 14 bases from J, with 12 bases between. Germline-derived CDR1 and CDR2 are DFQATT and SNEGSKA (reference sequence). The CDR3 sequence is 11 residues long. The CDR3 DNA follows: TGCAGTGCTAGAGTGGCGGGCCCGGAGTTCTTC. Protein sequence: CSARVAGPEFF.

The chain carries TRBV28 and TRBJ1-5; 9 bases are a match to TRBD1. V shed 3 bases, J shed 10 bases, and the junction held 7 bases outside the gene matches. This CDR3 is 14 amino acids long. The germline gives CDR1 MDHEN, CDR2 SYDVKM. CDR3 DNA sequence: TGTGCCAGCAGTTTTTCGACAGGGGGACTTCCCCAGCATTTT. This sequence encodes CASSFSTGGLPQHF.

A few counts support this clone. The chain is built from TRBV4-3 and TRBJ1-1, with D hard to call. Germline V gene data show CDR1 as LGHNA and CDR2 as YSLEER. This CDR3 region has 15 residues. V was trimmed by 0 bases and J by 1 base, leaving 9 bases between them. This chain's CDR3 is CASSQDSVRNTEAFF. CDR3 DNA sequence: TGCGCCAGCAGCCAAGATTCAGTCCGGAACACTGAAGCTTTCTTT.

This clone showed up just a few times. The J gene is TRBJ2-7, the V gene TRBV30; D possibly corresponds to TRBD1 (6 bases). V was cut by 2 bases and J by 6 bases, with 8 bases left in between. Germline values: CDR1 GTSNPN, CDR2 SVGIG (reference sequence). The CDR3 has 11 residues. CDR3 protein: CAWSTGFEQYF. The CDR3 nucleotides are TGTGCCTGGAGTACAGGGTTCGAGCAGTACTTC.

This clone was recorded a few times. The V call is TRBV6-5, the J call TRBJ1-1; 9 bases fit TRBD1. In germline, CDR1 is MNHEY, CDR2 SVGAGI. The CDR3 sequence is 12 residues long. V was clipped by 5 bases and J by 11 bases; unmatched bases: 6. The CDR3 protein is CASSRGTGYAFF. CDR3 nucleotides: TGTGCCAGCAGTCGTGGGACAGGGTACGCTTTCTTT.

The chain recombines TRBV27 with TRBJ2-3; TRBD2 aligns across 7 bases. Trimming cost V 2 bases and J 4 bases; bases outside gene matches: 9. The CDR3 has 16 amino acids. The germline CDR1 and CDR2 sequences are MNHEY and SMNVEV (reference sequence). The CDR3 region is CASSLRGRARADTQYF. CDR3 DNA sequence: TGTGCCAGCAGTTTACGTGGGAGGGCCCGCGCAGATACGCAGTATTTT.

The sample holds a few counts of this clone. The chain couples TRBV30 to TRBJ1-1, with 7 positions matching TRBD1. There are 13 residues in the CDR3. Germline CDR1 reads GTSNPN; CDR2 reads SVGIG (reference sequence). J gave up 6 bases and V 2 bases, and 6 bases lay outside the gene matches. The CDR3 DNA is TGTGCCTGGAGTTTAAGGACAGGACCTGAAGCTTTCTTT. Amino acids: CAWSLRTGPEAFF.

The V call is TRBV4-3, the J call TRBJ1-2, with a tentative D call TRBD1 (6 bases). The CDR3 runs 17 residues. Germline-derived CDR1 and CDR2 are LGHNA and YSLEER. The ends were cut back, 2 bases at V and 2 bases at J, with 18 bases in the middle. As DNA, the CDR3 is TGCGCCAGCAGCCAAAATTGGGCCAACAGGGAGAACTATGGCTACACCTTC. Amino acids: CASSQNWANRENYGYTF.

This clone was picked up a small number of times. The chain carries TRBV7-9 and TRBJ2-7; 8 bases match TRBD2. The CDR3 has 14 amino acids. Looked up from germline, CDR1 is SEHNR and CDR2 is FQNEAQ (reference sequence). V dropped 11 bases and J dropped 5; count of bases not matched to a gene: 14. The DNA for the CDR3 is TGTGCCGAGGCCGATTCGGGGGGGAACGACGAGCAGTACTTC. It encodes CAEADSGGNDEQYF.

This clone was picked up a small number of times. The chain links TRBV1 to TRBJ2-5; TRBD2 is the table's D call, not checked against the DNA. TRBV1 is assigned pseudogene status. This CDR3 is built from 15 residues. The CDR3 loop reads CTSSRTGGRSETQYF. In DNA form, the CDR3 reads TGCACCAGCAGCCGAACGGGGGGGCGCTCTGAGACCCAGTACTTC.

The table lists this clone with a count of one. This chain joins TRBV19 and TRBJ1-2; 7 bases are shared with TRBD1. From germline, CDR1 is LNHDA and CDR2 SQIVND (reference sequence). V lost 6 bases to trimming and J lost 4 bases; unmatched junction nucleotides: 8. The CDR3 totals 14 residues. The CDR3 here is CASSQDRLTYGYTF. CDR3 in DNA: TGTGCCAGTAGCCAGGACAGGTTGACCTATGGCTACACCTTC.